This T cell receptor beta chain stems from a study of CD8 T cells in ankylosing spondylitis. In TCRdb, the 5' RACE reads were re-called with MiXCR into one record per CDR3 protein. The repertoire holds 250,000 or so distinct CDR3 sequences, with roughly a quarter as singletons. Germline V gene data show CDR1 as MNHNS and CDR2 as SASEGT. This CDR3 region has 14 residues. J was trimmed by 6 bases and V by 7 bases; bases with no gene match: 11. This clonotype was seen more than once but under ten times. The receptor was isolated from a male donor with ankylosing spondylitis or in good health (not recorded which). The specimen was blood, either unsorted or a sorted T cell fraction (not recorded which). This chain links TRBV6-1 with TRBJ2-7; 8 nucleotides line up with TRBD1. The CDR3 DNA follows: TGTGCCAGCAAACCGGGACAGGTAATGCTCGAGCAGTACTTC. Protein product: CASKPGQVMLEQYF.